Listed here is a single T cell receptor beta chain. The entry originates in a study of blood T cell repertoires in COVID-19. Study-level background: COVID-19 samples collected from the United States, Italy and Spain covered acute and convalescent phases.

TCRdb's table, derived via immunoSEQ multiplex PCR, lists solely in-frame clones and lacks some. Counted here are about 180,000 clones, under 85% occurring once; the ten biggest clones make up less than 10%. Sequences were obtained from peripheral blood. The clonotype originates from a woman aged 70-85 years with COVID-19, enrolled during active disease.

DNA for the CDR3: TGCGCCAGCAGCCAAGACGGGGGAGGACAAGAGACCCAGTACTTC. It codes for CASSQDGGGQETQYF. The gene calls are TRBV4-1 and TRBJ2-5, with D possibly matching TRBD2 (6 bases). The CDR3 length is 15 residues. V lost 0 bases to trimming and J lost 2 bases, with 10 bases between them. Germline CDR1 is MGHRA and CDR2 is YSYEKL.